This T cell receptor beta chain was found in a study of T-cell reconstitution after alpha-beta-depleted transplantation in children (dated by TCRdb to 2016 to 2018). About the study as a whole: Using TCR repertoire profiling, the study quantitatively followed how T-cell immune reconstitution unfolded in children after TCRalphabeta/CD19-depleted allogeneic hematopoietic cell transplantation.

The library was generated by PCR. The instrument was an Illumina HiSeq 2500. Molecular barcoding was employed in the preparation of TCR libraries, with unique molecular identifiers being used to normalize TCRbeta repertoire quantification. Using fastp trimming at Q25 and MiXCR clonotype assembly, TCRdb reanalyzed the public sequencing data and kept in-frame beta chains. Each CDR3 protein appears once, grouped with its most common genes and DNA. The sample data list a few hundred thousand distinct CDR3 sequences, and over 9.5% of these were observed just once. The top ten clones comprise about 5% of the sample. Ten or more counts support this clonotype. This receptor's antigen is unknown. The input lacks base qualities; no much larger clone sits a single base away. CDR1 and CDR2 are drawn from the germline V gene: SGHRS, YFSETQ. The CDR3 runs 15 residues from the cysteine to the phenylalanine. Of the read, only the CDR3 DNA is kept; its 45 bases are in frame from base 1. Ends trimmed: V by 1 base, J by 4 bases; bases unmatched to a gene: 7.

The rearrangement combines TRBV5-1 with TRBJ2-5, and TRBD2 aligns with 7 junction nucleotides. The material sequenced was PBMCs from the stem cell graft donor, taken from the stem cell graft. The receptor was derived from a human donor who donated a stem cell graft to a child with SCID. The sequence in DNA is TGCGCCAGCAGCTTGATGGCCCCTAGCGGAGAGACCCAGTACTTC. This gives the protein CASSLMAPSGETQYF.